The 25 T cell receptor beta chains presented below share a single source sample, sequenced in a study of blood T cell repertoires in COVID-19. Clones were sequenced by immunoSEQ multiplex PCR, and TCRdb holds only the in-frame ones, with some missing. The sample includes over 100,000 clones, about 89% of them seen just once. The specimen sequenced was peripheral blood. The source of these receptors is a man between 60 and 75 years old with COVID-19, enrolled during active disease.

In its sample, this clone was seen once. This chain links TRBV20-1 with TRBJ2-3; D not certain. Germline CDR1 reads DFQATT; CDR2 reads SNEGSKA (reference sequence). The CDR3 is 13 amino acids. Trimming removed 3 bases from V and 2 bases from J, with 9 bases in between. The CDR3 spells CSASRRDTDTQYF. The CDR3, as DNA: TGCAGTGCTAGTCGGAGAGACACAGATACGCAGTATTTT.

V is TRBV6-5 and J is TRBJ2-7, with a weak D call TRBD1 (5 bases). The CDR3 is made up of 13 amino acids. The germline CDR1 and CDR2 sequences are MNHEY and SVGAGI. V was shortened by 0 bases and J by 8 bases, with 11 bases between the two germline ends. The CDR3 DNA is TGTGCCAGCAGTTACTCTGGGGCACCGAAGCAGTACTTC. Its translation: CASSYSGAPKQYF.

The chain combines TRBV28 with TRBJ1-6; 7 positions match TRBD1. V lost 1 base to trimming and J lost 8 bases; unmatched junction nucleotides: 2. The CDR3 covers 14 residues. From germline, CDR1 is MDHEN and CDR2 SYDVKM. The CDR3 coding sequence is TGTGCCAGCAGTTTATACACAGGGGATTCACCCCTCCACTTT. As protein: CASSLYTGDSPLHF.

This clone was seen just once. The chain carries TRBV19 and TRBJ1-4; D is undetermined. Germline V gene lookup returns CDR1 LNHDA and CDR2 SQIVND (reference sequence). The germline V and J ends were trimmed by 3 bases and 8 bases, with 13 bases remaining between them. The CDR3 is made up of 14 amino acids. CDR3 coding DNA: TGTGCCAGTAGTATTCTGACGGGAAGAGAAAAACTGTTTTTT. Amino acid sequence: CASSILTGREKLFF.

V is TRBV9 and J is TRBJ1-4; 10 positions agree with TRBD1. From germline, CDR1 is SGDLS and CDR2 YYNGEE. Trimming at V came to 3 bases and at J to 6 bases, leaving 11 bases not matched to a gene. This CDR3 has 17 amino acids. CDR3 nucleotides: TGTGCCAGCAGCGAATCCCTCACCGGGACAGGGGATGAAAAACTGTTTTTT. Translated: CASSESLTGTGDEKLFF. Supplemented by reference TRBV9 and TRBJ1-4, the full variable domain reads DSGVTQTPKHLITATGQRVTLRCSPRSGDLSVYWYQQSLDQGLQFLIQYYNGEERAKGNILERFSAQQFPDLHSELNLSSLELGDSALYFCASSESLTGTGDEKLFFGSGTQLSVL.

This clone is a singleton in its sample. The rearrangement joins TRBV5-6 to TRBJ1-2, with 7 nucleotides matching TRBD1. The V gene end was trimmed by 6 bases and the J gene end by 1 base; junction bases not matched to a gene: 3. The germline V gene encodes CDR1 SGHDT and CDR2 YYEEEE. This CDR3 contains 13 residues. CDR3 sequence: CASNYRGNYGYTF. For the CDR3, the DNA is TGTGCCAGCAACTACAGGGGTAACTATGGCTACACCTTC.

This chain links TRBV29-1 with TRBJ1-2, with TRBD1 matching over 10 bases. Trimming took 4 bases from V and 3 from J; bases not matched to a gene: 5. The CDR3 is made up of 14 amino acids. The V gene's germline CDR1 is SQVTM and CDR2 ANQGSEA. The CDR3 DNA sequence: TGCAGCGTTGGGAGACAGGGGGCTGACTATGGCTACACCTTC. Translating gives CSVGRQGADYGYTF.

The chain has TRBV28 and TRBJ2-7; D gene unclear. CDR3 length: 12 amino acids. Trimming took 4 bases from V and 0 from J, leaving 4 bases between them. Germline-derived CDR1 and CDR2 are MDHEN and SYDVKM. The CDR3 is CASSYSSYEQYF. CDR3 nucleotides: TGTGCCAGCAGTTACAGCTCCTACGAGCAGTACTTC.

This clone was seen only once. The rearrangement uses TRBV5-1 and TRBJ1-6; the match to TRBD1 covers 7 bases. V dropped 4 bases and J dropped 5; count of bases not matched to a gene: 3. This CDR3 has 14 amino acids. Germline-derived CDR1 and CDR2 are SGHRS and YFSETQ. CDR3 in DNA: TGCGCCAGCAGCATAGGGACAGATAATTCACCCCTCCACTTT. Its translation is CASSIGTDNSPLHF.

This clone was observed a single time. CDR3 sequence: CASSIALDTSSYNEQFF. CDR3 nucleotide sequence: TGTGCCAGTAGTATAGCCCTGGACACGAGCTCCTACAATGAGCAGTTCTTC. The genes are TRBV19 and TRBJ2-1, with D possibly TRBD1 on 5 matching bases. The CDR3 runs to 17 residues. V lost 1 base and J lost 0, with 13 bases in between. Per germline, CDR1 LNHDA and CDR2 SQIVND (reference sequence).

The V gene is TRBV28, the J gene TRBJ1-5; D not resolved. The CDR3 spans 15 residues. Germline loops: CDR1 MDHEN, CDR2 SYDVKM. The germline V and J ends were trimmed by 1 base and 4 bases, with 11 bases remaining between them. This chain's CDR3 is CASSLLGGQNQPQHF. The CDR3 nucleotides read TGTGCCAGCAGTTTATTAGGAGGGCAAAATCAGCCCCAGCATTTT.

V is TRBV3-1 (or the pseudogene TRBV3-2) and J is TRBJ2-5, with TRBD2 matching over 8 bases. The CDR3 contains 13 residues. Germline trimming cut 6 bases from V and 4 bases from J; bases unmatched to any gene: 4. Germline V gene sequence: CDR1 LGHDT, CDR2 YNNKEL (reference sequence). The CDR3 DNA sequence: TGTGCCAGCAGGACTAGCGAATCAGAGACCCAGTACTTC. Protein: CASRTSESETQYF.

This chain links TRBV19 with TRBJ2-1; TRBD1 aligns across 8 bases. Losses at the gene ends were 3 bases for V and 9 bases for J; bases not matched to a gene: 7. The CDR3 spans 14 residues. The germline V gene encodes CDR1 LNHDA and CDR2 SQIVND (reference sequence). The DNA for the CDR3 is TGTGCCAGTAGTATCCAGGGGGCATGGGGTGAGCAGTTCTTC. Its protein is CASSIQGAWGEQFF.

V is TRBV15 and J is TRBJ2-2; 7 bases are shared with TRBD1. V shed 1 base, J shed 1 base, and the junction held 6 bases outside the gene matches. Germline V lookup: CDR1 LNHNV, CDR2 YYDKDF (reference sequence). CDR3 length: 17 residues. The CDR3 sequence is CATSRGGQRWNTGELFF. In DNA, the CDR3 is TGTGCCACCAGCAGAGGGGGACAGCGATGGAACACCGGGGAGCTGTTTTTT.

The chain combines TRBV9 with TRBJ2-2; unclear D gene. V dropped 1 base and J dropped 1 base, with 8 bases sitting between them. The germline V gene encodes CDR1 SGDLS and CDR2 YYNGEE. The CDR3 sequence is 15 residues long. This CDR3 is CASSVQAGNTGELFF. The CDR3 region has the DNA TGTGCCAGCAGCGTACAGGCAGGGAACACCGGGGAGCTGTTTTTT.

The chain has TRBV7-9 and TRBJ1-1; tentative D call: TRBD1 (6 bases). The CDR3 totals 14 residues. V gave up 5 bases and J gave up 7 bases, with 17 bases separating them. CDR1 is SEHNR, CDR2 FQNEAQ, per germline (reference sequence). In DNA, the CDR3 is TGTGCCAGCAGCCTGATGGGGGCTAGGGGTGAAGCTTTCTTT. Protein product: CASSLMGARGEAFF.

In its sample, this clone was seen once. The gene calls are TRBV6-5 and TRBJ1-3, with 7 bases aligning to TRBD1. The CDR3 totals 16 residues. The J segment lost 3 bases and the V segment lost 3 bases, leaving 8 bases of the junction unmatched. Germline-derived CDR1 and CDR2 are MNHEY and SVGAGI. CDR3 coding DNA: TGTGCCAGCAGTTATCTCCCCGGGACAGTTGGAAACACCATATATTTT. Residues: CASSYLPGTVGNTIYF.

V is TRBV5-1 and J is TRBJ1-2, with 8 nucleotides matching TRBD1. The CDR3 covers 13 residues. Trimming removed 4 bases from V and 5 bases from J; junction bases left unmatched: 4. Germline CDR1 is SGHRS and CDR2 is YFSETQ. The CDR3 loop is CASSQTGGYGYTF. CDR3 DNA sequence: TGCGCCAGCAGCCAAACAGGGGGATATGGCTACACCTTC.

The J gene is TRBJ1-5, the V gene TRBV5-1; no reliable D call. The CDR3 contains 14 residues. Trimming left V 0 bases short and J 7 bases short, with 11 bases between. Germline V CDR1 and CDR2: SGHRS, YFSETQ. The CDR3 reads CASSLGEGEQPQHF. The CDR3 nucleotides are TGCGCCAGCAGCTTGGGAGAGGGTGAGCAGCCCCAGCATTTT.

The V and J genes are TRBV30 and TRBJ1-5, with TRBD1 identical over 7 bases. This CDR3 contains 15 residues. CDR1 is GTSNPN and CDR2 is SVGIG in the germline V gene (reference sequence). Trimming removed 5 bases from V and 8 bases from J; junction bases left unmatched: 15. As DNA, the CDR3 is TGTGCCTGGGATCGGAAGGGGGCAGGTAGTAAGCCCCAGCATTTT. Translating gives CAWDRKGAGSKPQHF.

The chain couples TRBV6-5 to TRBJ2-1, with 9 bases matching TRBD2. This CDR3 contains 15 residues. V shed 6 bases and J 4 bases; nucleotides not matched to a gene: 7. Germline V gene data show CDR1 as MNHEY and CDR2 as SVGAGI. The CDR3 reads CASRRSGGPYNEQFF. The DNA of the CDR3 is TGTGCCAGCAGACGAAGCGGGGGGCCTTACAATGAGCAGTTCTTC.

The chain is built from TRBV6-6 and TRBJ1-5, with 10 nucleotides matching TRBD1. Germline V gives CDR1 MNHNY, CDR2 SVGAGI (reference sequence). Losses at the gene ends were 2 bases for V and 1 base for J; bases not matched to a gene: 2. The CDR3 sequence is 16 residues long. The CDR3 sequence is CASSYRTGGSNQPQHF. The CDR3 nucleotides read TGTGCCAGCAGTTACCGGACAGGGGGAAGCAATCAGCCCCAGCATTTT.

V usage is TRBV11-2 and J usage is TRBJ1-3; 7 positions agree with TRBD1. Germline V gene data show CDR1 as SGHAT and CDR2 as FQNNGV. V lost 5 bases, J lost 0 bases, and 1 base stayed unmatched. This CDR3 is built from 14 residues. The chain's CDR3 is CASSGQVSGNTIYF. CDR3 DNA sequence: TGTGCCAGCAGCGGACAGGTCTCTGGAAACACCATATATTTT.

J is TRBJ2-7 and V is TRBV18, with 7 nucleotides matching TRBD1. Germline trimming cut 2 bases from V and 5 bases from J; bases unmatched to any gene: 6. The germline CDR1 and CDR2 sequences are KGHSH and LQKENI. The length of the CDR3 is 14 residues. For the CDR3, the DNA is TGTGCCAGCTCACCAAGCAGGGGGAAAAACGAGCAGTACTTC. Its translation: CASSPSRGKNEQYF.

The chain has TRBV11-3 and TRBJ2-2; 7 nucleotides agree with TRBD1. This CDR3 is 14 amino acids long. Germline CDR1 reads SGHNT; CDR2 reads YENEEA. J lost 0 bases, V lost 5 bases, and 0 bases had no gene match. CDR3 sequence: CASSDRANTGELFF. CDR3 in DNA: TGTGCCAGCAGCGACAGGGCGAACACCGGGGAGCTGTTTTTT.